This TCR gamma chain was found in a study of Vδ1+ human thymocytes. RNA was extracted from the cells and then reverse transcribed. Pooled V-gene forward primers with one constant-region reverse primer generated the CDR3 amplicons by multiplex PCR. TCRdb fed the multiplex PCR reads to CATT. The table has tens of thousands of gamma-chain clones, roughly 13% seen once. Study-level points and caveats: Highly polyclonal TRG and TRD repertoires with Gaussian CDR3 length distributions appeared in thymus.

A word on this clone: What it binds is unknown.

Trimming cost V 4 bases and J 2 bases; bases outside gene matches: 4. Germline CDR1 VENAVY, CDR2 YDSYNSRV. The CDR3 loop spans 14 amino acids. The sorted cells were CD3+ Vdelta1+ Vdelta2- thymocytes from alphabeta-depleted thymus. The V gene is TRGV8, the J gene TRGJP2. The receptor was isolated from a child younger than two who had congenital heart surgery. Material: Vdelta1+ gamma-delta thymocytes from the thymus. As for subset: FACS-sorted CD3+ TCRalphabeta- TCRVdelta1+ TCRVdelta2- thymocytes. CDR3: CATWEGSSDWIKTF. The CDR3 region has the DNA TGTGCCACCTGGGAGGGGAGTAGTGATTGGATCAAGACGTTT.